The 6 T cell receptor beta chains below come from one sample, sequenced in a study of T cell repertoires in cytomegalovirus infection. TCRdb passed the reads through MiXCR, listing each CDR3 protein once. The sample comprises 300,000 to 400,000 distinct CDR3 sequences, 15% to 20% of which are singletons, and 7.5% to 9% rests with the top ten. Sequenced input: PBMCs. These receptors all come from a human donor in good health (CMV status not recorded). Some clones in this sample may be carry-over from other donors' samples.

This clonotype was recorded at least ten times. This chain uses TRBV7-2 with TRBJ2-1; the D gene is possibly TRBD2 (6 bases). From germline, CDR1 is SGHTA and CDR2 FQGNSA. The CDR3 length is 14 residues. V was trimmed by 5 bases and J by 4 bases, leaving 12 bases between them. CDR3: CASSPIAAYNEQFF. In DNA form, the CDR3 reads TGTGCCAGCAGCCCCATAGCGGCATACAATGAGCAGTTCTTC.

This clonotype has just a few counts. The CDR3 reads CSVDGTNQETQYF. The CDR3 region has the DNA TGCAGCGTTGATGGCACTAACCAAGAGACCCAGTACTTC. The rearrangement uses TRBV29-1 and TRBJ2-5; no firm D call. Germline V gene sequence: CDR1 SQVTM, CDR2 ANQGSEA. The V and J ends lost 3 bases and 0 bases respectively, with 8 bases between them. The CDR3 runs to 13 residues.

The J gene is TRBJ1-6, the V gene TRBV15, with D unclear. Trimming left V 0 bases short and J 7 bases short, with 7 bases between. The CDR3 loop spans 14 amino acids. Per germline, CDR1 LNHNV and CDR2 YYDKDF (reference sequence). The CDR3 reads CATSRDPVNSPLHF. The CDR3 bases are TGTGCCACCAGCAGAGATCCGGTGAATTCACCCCTCCACTTT.

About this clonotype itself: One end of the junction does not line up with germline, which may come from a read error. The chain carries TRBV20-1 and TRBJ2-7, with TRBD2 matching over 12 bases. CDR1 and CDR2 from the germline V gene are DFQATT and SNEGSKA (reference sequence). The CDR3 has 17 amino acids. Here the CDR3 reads CSAKSVLASGGAYERYF. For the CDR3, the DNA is TGCAGTGCTAAAAGCGTATTGGCTAGCGGGGGGGCCTACGAGCGGTACTTC.

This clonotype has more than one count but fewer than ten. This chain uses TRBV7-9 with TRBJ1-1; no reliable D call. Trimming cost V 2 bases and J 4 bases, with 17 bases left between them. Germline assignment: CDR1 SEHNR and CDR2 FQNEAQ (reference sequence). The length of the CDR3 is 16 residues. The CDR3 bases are TGTGCCAGCAGCTTATCCCCGGCCCGGGTGAGCACTGAAGCTTTCTTT. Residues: CASSLSPARVSTEAFF.

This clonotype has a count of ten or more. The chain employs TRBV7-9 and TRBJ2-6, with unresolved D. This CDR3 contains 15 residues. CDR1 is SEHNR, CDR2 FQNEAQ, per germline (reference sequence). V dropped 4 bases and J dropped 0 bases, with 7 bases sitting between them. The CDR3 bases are TGTGCCAGCAGCTGGACCCTCTCTGGGGCCAACGTCCTGACTTTC. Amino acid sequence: CASSWTLSGANVLTF. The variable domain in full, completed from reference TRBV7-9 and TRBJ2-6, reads DTGVSQNPRHKITKRGQNVTFRCDPISEHNRLYWYRQTLGQGPEFLTYFQNEAQLEKSRLLSDRFSAERPKGSFSTLEIQRTEQGDSAMYLCASSWTLSGANVLTFGAGSRLTVL.